The rows below give T cell receptor beta chains drawn from one sample of a study of T-cell memory formation after mild COVID-19. TCRdb re-called the 5' RACE reads through MiXCR, storing one row per CDR3 protein. The sample shows 350,000 to 500,000 distinct CDR3 sequences, about a sixth of them seen only once. Sequenced input: PBMCs or a T cell subset sorted from them (not recorded which). The receptors were gathered from a man in his late teens or twenties who had mild COVID-19 (a few samples of this study predate the infection). Cell type and time point are not known. CDR3s include the opening cysteine and the closing phenylalanine or tryptophan. The D gene is left open where the match is weak. For some rows the clone size is stated as once, few or many, or as a class when expanded; others skip it.

>TRBV7-2|15|-|-|TRBJ2-1
CASSLGGVYGNEQFF
TGTGCCAGCAGCTTAGGTGGGGTTTACGGGAATGAGCAGTTCTTC
>TRBV15|12|-|few|TRBJ2-3
CATSRDLDTQYF
TGTGCCACCAGCAGAGATCTAGATACGCAGTATTTT
>TRBV7-9|13|TRBD2|-|TRBJ2-7
CASASGNSYEQYF
TGTGCCAGCGCTAGCGGGAACTCCTACGAGCAGTACTTC
>TRBV10-3|14|-|few|TRBJ2-1
CAIKGLGVENEQFF
TGTGCCATCAAGGGGTTGGGGGTCGAGAATGAGCAGTTCTTC
>TRBV5-1|14|TRBD2|-|TRBJ2-3
CASREASVTDTQYF
TGCGCCAGCCGGGAGGCTAGCGTGACAGATACGCAGTATTTT
>TRBV5-4|15|TRBD1|-|TRBJ1-2
CASSPPQGGGGGYTF
TGTGCCAGCAGCCCACCGCAGGGGGGTGGTGGTGGCTACACCTTC
>TRBV7-3|14|TRBD1|-|TRBJ1-1
CASSLGGQDTEAFF
TGTGCCAGCAGCTTAGGGGGACAGGACACTGAAGCTTTCTTT
>TRBV4-1|17|TRBD1|few|TRBJ2-3
CASSQGHSGGGTDTQYF
TGCGCCAGCAGCCAAGGGCATTCAGGGGGCGGCACAGATACGCAGTATTTT
>TRBV20-1|15|TRBD1|-|TRBJ2-6
CSAQGAISGANVLTF
TGCAGTGCCCAGGGGGCGATCTCTGGGGCCAACGTCCTGACTTTC
>TRBV7-9|16|TRBD2|few|TRBJ2-1
CASSPRQAGTYNEQFF
TGTGCCAGCAGCCCTCGGCAAGCGGGGACCTACAATGAGCAGTTCTTC
>TRBV29-1|13|TRBD2|few|TRBJ2-5
CSARRGGQETQYF
TGCAGCGCTCGACGGGGGGGGCAAGAGACCCAGTACTTC
>TRBV4-3|14|-|few|TRBJ2-1
CASSQDGSVGEQFF
TGCGCCAGCAGCCAAGACGGCTCGGTCGGGGAGCAGTTCTTC
>TRBV20-1|16|TRBD2|few|TRBJ2-1
CSAMLLTGGAYNEQFF
TGCAGTGCTATGTTGTTGACCGGGGGGGCCTACAATGAGCAGTTCTTC
>TRBV3-1|16|TRBD2|-|TRBJ2-1
CASSQIAGGFGNEQFF
TGTGCCAGCAGCCAGATAGCGGGGGGGTTCGGAAATGAGCAGTTCTTC
>TRBV7-2|14|-|-|TRBJ2-1
CASSLGRGAHEQFF
TGTGCCAGCAGCTTAGGTCGGGGGGCGCATGAGCAGTTCTTC
>TRBV6-5|14|-|-|TRBJ2-7
CASSRGPWAYEQYF
TGTGCCAGCAGTCGAGGGCCGTGGGCCTACGAGCAGTACTTC
>TRBV15|16|-|few|TRBJ1-3
CATSRDRRYMGNTIYF
TGTGCCACCAGCAGAGATCGCCGATATATGGGAAACACCATATATTTT
>TRBV20-1|16|TRBD2|few|TRBJ2-1
CSAFPQGSGGVNEQFF
TGCAGTGCTTTCCCACAAGGTAGCGGGGGTGTCAATGAGCAGTTCTTC
>TRBV12-3/TRBV12-4|13|-|few|TRBJ2-2
CASKPTGPGELFF
TGTGCCAGCAAACCCACAGGTCCCGGGGAGCTGTTTTTT
>TRBV12-3/TRBV12-4|15|TRBD2|-|TRBJ2-1
CASSLGGTRDNEQFF
TGTGCCAGCAGTTTGGGGGGGACCCGGGACAATGAGCAGTTCTTC
>TRBV12-3/TRBV12-4|14|-|few|TRBJ2-7
CASSTRDNSYEQYF
TGTGCCAGCAGTACCCGGGACAACTCCTACGAGCAGTACTTC
>TRBV12-3/TRBV12-4|14|-|few|TRBJ2-1
CASSLPGSYNEQFF
TGTGCCAGCAGTTTGCCGGGGTCCTACAATGAGCAGTTCTTC
>TRBV27|17|TRBD1|-|TRBJ1-2
CASSLIGTGIRDYGYTF
TGTGCCAGCAGTTTAATCGGGACAGGGATCAGGGATTATGGCTACACCTTC
>TRBV15|13|TRBD1|-|TRBJ2-7
CATSSGTGPEQYF
TGTGCCACCAGTTCCGGGACAGGGCCCGAGCAGTACTTC